This T cell receptor beta chain comes out of a study of response to subunit inactivated influenza vaccine. Points from the study as a whole: Every seasonal influenza vaccination brings in few new T cells, the authors suggested.

Germline V CDR1 and CDR2: SEHNR, FQNEAQ (reference sequence). This CDR3 region has 14 residues. The V gene lost 1 base and the J gene lost 6 bases, with 13 bases spanning the gap. As regards this clonotype: What it binds is not known.

From the RT-PCR reads, TCRdb called clonotypes with MiXCR, one entry per CDR3 protein. The repertoire consists of approximately 730,000 distinct CDR3 sequences, with approximately 15% occurring once and the leading ten covering roughly 6.4%. The TCR originated in a middle-aged man who received an inactivated influenza vaccine. The chain joins TRBV7-9 to TRBJ2-7, with D possibly being TRBD2 (5 bases). The sample was PBMCs from blood, taken around 15 days before vaccination. CDR3 nucleotide sequence: TGTGCCAGCAGCTTAGAGGCGGGTGGGCTCGAGCAGTACTTC. Protein product: CASSLEAGGLEQYF.